This TCR beta chain was sequenced during a study of T-cell memory formation after mild COVID-19. Study-level results: CD4+ contracting clones lay mainly in CM and EM, CD8+ ones in EMRA.

This clonotype was found a few times. The antigen remains undetermined. It was 5'RACE with constant-segment primers that produced the TCR alpha and TCR beta cDNA libraries, which carried sample barcodes and UMIs. TCRdb independently ran MiXCR on the 5' RACE reads; one entry per CDR3 protein. The table includes about 110,000 distinct CDR3 sequences, roughly an eighth detected once. In germline, CDR1 is SQVTM, CDR2 ANQGSEA. V lost 1 base to trimming and J lost 0 bases; unmatched junction nucleotides: 4. This CDR3 is 15 amino acids long. The receptor comes from a man younger than 35 who had mild COVID-19 (a few samples of this study predate the infection). Cell type and time point are not known. Sequencing used PBMCs or a T cell subset sorted from them (not recorded which). This sequence joins TRBV29-1 and TRBJ2-5; 8 bases are shared with TRBD1. The CDR3 protein is CSVEGGRGHQETQYF. The CDR3 region has the DNA TGCAGCGTTGAAGGAGGCAGGGGGCACCAAGAGACCCAGTACTTC.